This TCR beta chain was identified in a study of cytomegalovirus exposure and HLA in healthy donors (TCRdb year 2017). Turning to the overall study: According to an earlier analysis of around 600 of the donors, about 179 million T cells yielded 117 million unique TCR beta sequences and around 300 Gb of sequence data. An early release that covered more than 550 HLA-typed donors contained around 330 gigabases of sequencing data and tens of millions of unique TCR sequences. The genetic ancestry cluster associated with self-reported Caucasian donors included 81% of the approximately 410 genotyped donors. The study was designed to test whether signatures of past pathogen exposure could be identified by cataloging public T cell receptors. The T cell repertoires of 550 to 850 subjects were profiled by immunosequencing and related to cytomegalovirus serostatus. In addition to the first cohort of around 670 subjects, a separate validation cohort of approximately 130 different subjects was used. High-throughput TCR immunosequencing, statistical association of individual TCRs with disease status, and machine learning were combined to predict cytomegalovirus infection status. A later analysis re-analyzed previously published TCR beta repertoires from hundreds of donors and added high-resolution HLA genotyping to study TCR occurrence patterns. Rather than using new phenotypic data, the later analysis identified candidate immune exposures from TCR beta sequences and from how often those sequences occurred across donors. In an earlier analysis of roughly 600 of the donors, high-throughput TCR beta sequencing was used to judge whether each TCR beta V gene segment behaved as functional or pseudogenic. Donor age, sex, ethnicity and CMV serostatus were compiled alongside the repertoire data. A later genetic analysis used genome-wide SNP genotypes for 398 of the 666 donors, treating that subset as a discovery cohort. All discovery cohort repertoires had been generated using a single sequencing platform. HLA typing included class I and class II loci at four-digit resolution. Typing coverage differed by locus: A, B, C, DRB1 and DQB1 were typed in roughly 629-630 donors, DQA1 in 522, DPA1 in roughly 590, and DPB1 in about 450. Roughly 5 DR-DQ haplotypes were handled as single units for association and clustering, since linkage in the cohort was strong. On average, over 200,000 unique TCR beta nucleotide sequences were sequenced per donor among 398 genotyped donors of the cohort, with around 19% of those sequences being non-productive.

The library was prepared using the immunoSEQ multiplex PCR assay. A mixture of 60 forward primers for TCR Vbeta segments and 13 reverse primers for TCR Jbeta segments was used in the multiplex PCR. A multiplex PCR assay on genomic DNA amplified the CDR3 region of rearranged TCR beta genes. Amplified TCR beta libraries were sequenced as 87-base-pair reads on the Illumina HiSeq System. As for the original processing: Across the roughly 700 repertoires, a later analysis counted tens of millions of unique TCR beta chains, 9.5 million to 13 million of which were shared by at least two donors. A nearest-neighbor algorithm error-corrected the raw reads and collapsed the reads into unique sequences, merging closely related sequences to remove PCR and sequencing errors. To assign V, D and J gene segments, CDR3 sequences were aligned to IMGT reference sequences. For a sequence to be retained, a match of at least six nucleotides to both a V gene segment and a J gene segment was required. A rearrangement was called productive if the CDR3 had no stop codons and remained in frame with V and J, and every other rearrangement was called non-productive. Following IMGT convention, CDR3 was defined as the stretch from the second conserved V-encoded cysteine up to the conserved J-encoded phenylalanine. The earlier analysis of 500 to 650 of the donors excluded any sequence lacking an unambiguous match to a single V gene segment. In an earlier analysis of 450 to 700 of the donors, V segments were called functional above 56.7% productive rearrangements and were called segregating when the between-donor standard deviation exceeded 5%. A statistical classification framework was built to diagnose cytomegalovirus status from the catalog of TCR beta chain sequences. V and J gene assignment, in a later analysis, came from comparing TCR nucleotide sequences with IMGT/GENE-DB human TR gene sequences. A later analysis assigned CDR3 sequences and most-parsimonious VDJ recombination scenarios with the TCRdist pipeline. A later analysis defined each TCR beta chain by its CDR3 amino acid sequence plus V-gene family, and excluded reads lacking a unique V-gene family. To address suspected cross-contamination and a sequencing artifact, a later analysis removed around 600 highly shared, low-generation-probability nucleotide sequences. For each public chain, a later analysis derived a clonal expansion index from normalized ranks of inferred template counts within each repertoire. In a later analysis, generation probabilities were computed using a VDJ recombination model fitted to out-of-frame rearrangements, and the results were checked against IGoR. In a later analysis, TCR-TCR, TCR-HLA and TCR-CMV co-occurrence was scored with hypergeometric tests, and a repertoire-size bias correction was applied to TCR pairs. To estimate false discovery rates, a later analysis permuted the HLA or CMV assignments 20 times. In a later analysis, co-occurring TCRs were grouped with DBSCAN, and TCRdist sequence similarity was added when clustering was performed within HLA-allele-positive subsets. For co-occurrence clustering, repertoires with fewer than 30,000 or more than 120,000 public chains were excluded, along with a handful of repertoires with anomalous nucleotide sharing. TCRdb limited this immuneACCESS table to in-frame rearrangements with V and J called. A share of clones is missing; checked studies link under half to unresolved V genes, and the rest is unexplained. The V and J calls and clone size come from that table; D and trimming were worked out from the DNA. Counted in this sample were approximately 200,000 clones; around 80% of them appeared once. The ten largest clones add up to 1.5% to 2% of the sample.

Including the terminal cysteine and phenylalanine, the CDR3 comprises 15 residues. Here the CDR3 DNA is all that survives: 45 bases in frame from base 1. CDR1 is given as MNHEY and CDR2 as SVGAGI, both from the germline V gene. V and J lose 0 bases and 2 bases, and a span of 9 bases separates them. The cohort was made up of several hundred healthy bone marrow donors. Cohort members were all nominally healthy when sampled, although unrecorded immune exposures were likely present. The donor tested CMV seronegative, placing the donor among the roughly 350 seronegative members of the cohort. Each donor provided a peripheral blood sample, and peripheral blood mononuclear cells were used for TCR beta sequencing. The Qiagen DNeasy Blood Extraction Kit was used to extract genomic DNA from the blood cell samples. Concerning this clone itself: The antigen it binds to is not known. No base qualities exist here, and no much larger clone lies one base off it.

Results the study describes overall, beyond this receptor: Roughly uniform sequencing depth across donors was assumed in presence/absence analyses, although this assumption may not hold. Assigning TCR associations to individual alleles was difficult when HLA alleles, especially DR and DQ, strongly co-occurred. V-gene and J-gene trimming of TCR beta chains was associated with a missense DCLRE1C variant in a later genetic analysis, and the association was replicated in an independent cohort. In an earlier analysis of 500 to 650 of the donors, most TCR beta V segments appeared in productive rearrangements about 87% or about 30% of the time, broadly matching IMGT annotations. A cluster of highly shared sequence variants was judged likely to represent a technical artifact of the sequencing pipeline. According to a later analysis, TCR association rates differed among HLA loci, with DRB1 alleles showing the most associated TCRs and HLA-C alleles showing the fewest. Linkage disequilibrium might explain the correlated functional status among segregating V segments, but an unknown experimental factor could not be ruled out. In a later analysis, most CMV-associated TCR beta chains were found to appear HLA-restricted, with HLA associations seemingly driven largely by CMV exposure. It was suggested by the authors that the approach could potentially be generalized to other disease states and immunological phenotypes. In vitro tests confirmed that a few of the cytomegalovirus-associated TCR beta chains recognize cytomegalovirus antigens. In a later analysis, HLA-associated TCR beta chains were found to be more clonally expanded and to have lower generation probabilities than equally common non-associated chains. In both the original and validation cohorts, the classifier was reported to diagnose cytomegalovirus status with high specificity and sensitivity. Over 15 rarely observed V segments, including chromosome 9 orphons, were excluded from the earlier analysis of a few hundred of the donors because counts were too low. The only immune exposure information available for the cohort was CMV serostatus. Because HLA typing was missing for some donors at each locus, association tests included only the typed subset. In a later genetic analysis, fewer N-insertions in productive TCRs were reported among donors in an Asian-associated ancestry cluster than the 666-donor mean. Only TCR beta chains were sequenced in this cohort, and the absence of alpha or paired-chain data limited detectable features. Because the 87-base-pair reads could not distinguish some IMGT-functional V segments, including TRBV6-2 and TRBV6-3, those segments were excluded. Most TCR sequences were seen in very few donors, while some public TCRs were found in many individuals. A further reported finding was that TCR beta sequences accurately predicted the HLA-A and HLA-B alleles for most subjects in the first cohort. A total of 150 to 200 TCR beta chains were listed by the study as associated with cytomegalovirus. A later analysis associated approximately 17,000 TCR beta sequences with specific HLA alleles at a false discovery rate of 0.05. According to a later analysis, parvovirus B19, influenza, CMV and Epstein-Barr virus appeared linked to several top co-occurrence clusters.

The sample taken for sequencing was PBMCs. The TCR was taken from a man aged 25-40 years in good health and CMV-seronegative. Recombination connected TRBV6-5 to TRBJ2-3; a tentative D call is TRBD2 (5 bases match). The CDR3 sequence is CASSYSGGFTDTQYF. The bases read TGTGCCAGCAGTTACTCGGGCGGGTTCACAGATACGCAGTATTTT.